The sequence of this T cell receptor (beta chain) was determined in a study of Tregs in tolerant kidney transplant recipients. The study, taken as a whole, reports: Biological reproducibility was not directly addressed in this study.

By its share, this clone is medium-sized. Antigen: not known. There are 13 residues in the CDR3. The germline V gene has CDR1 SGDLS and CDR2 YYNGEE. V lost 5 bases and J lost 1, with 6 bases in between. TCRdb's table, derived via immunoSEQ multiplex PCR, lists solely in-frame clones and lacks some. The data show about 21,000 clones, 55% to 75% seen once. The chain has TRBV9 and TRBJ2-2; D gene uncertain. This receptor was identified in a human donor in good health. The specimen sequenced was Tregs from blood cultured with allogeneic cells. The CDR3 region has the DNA TGTGCCAGCAGGTGGGGGAACACCGGGGAGCTGTTTTTT. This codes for CASRWGNTGELFF.